The sequence of this T cell receptor (beta chain) was determined in a study of neurological immune-mediated disorders (dated by TCRdb to the late 2010s). At the level of the whole study: Among the approximately 35 multiple sclerosis patients, relapsing-remitting MS accounted for around 30 and secondary progressive MS accounted for 3. The approximately 110 TCR-beta libraries included longitudinal samples, technical triplicates and paired sorted CD4+ and CD8+ T-cell subsets alongside PBMC samples. Peripheral blood TCR-beta repertoires from HTLV-I-associated myelopathy (HAM/TSP) patients, multiple sclerosis patients and healthy controls were compared by UMI-based sequencing. Of the 70 or so subjects in the cohort, about 14 were HAM/TSP patients, about 35 were multiple sclerosis patients, and some 20 were healthy controls. General study outcomes and caveats: No clinical or MRI features were associated with the MS cluster, and the authors said that larger cohorts are needed. Expanded clones from different subjects shared no identical CDR3 amino acid sequences, which suggests that TCR-beta repertoires were private in all groups. The highest TCR clonal expansion was observed in HAM/TSP patients, whereas the lowest was observed in MS patients, even when compared with healthy controls. Phylogenetic analysis grouped repertoires from 18 of 34 MS patients into a cluster of related CDR3 sequences, suggesting a possible repertoire-level signature.

For unsorted PBMC libraries, 2 million PBMCs were used after storage in RNAlater at -80 degrees C until RNA extraction. The multiple sclerosis patients were enrolled in a US clinical protocol that evaluated disease progression with magnetic resonance imaging. Peripheral blood was subjected to Ficoll-Hypaque density gradient centrifugation to isolate PBMCs, which were then cryopreserved in liquid nitrogen. V lost 0 bases and J lost 5 bases; the stretch between them is 13 bases long. CDR1 DFQATT and CDR2 SNEGSKA are derived from the germline V gene (reference sequence). The CDR3 covers 14 residues, taking in both the cysteine and the phenylalanine. The retained sequence is limited to the CDR3, 42 bases, with the frame set at the first base. At least ten counts were recorded for this clonotype. Its antigen is currently not known. Base qualities are not at hand, and no much larger clone is one base apart.

cDNA synthesis used template-switch 5'RACE with a primer carrying a 10-nucleotide random unique molecular identifier tagging each TCR transcript. Each sequencing run produced over 200 million TCR-beta sequences covering 15-18 subjects. The RNeasy kit was used to extract total RNA. The KAPA Real-time Library Amplification kit was used to amplify TCR-beta VDJ regions with primers targeting the TCR constant region and the 5'RACE anchor. Sample indexes and Illumina adaptors were added in a first PCR, and a second PCR then increased library yield. After Ampure bead purification, the roughly 650 bp TCR product was size-selected on a 2% E-gel SizeSelection system. Before pooling, library quality was checked on a Bioanalyzer, concentration was measured with Qubit, and libraries were quantified with the Kapa Library Quantification kit. Paired-end 2 x 150 bp sequencing of the libraries was performed on an Illumina HiSeq 2500. To increase sequence diversity, about 25-31% phiX was spiked into each library pool. On the study's bioinformatics: Quality-filtered reads were processed with the UMI-based MiGEC pipeline, which removed over 80% of raw TCR sequences during error correction. IMGT germline references were used for alignment of VDJ genes, and clonotypes were defined by a unique CDR3 amino acid sequence together with V-J genes. Clonal expansion, Shannon diversity, and CDR3 relatedness (CalcPairwiseDistances, ClusterSamples) were evaluated with VDJtools, and phylogenetic trees were built with CLCbio workbench. Using coefficient-of-variation modelling across technical triplicates, the study counted a clone as expanded if it had at least 8 unique UMIs. TCRdb itself trimmed the public reads at Q25 with fastp, ran MiXCR and retained productive beta chains. Each CDR3 protein gets just one entry, which takes the most common genes and DNA from the rows behind it. Here the V and J calls rest on TCRdb's processing, not on the authors' analysis. A total of 55,000 to 65,000 distinct CDR3 sequences appear in this sample, about 3.5% of them only once. Roughly 2.3% of the sample belongs to the ten largest clones.

Sequenced material: PBMCs. The source of this sequence is a woman aged 45-59 years with multiple sclerosis. The sequence is built from TRBV20-1 and TRBJ2-5, with TRBD2 perhaps the D gene, on 6 matching bases. The CDR3 region: CSARDPWRDETQYF. The sequence in DNA is TGCAGTGCTAGAGATCCGTGGCGGGACGAGACCCAGTACTTC.